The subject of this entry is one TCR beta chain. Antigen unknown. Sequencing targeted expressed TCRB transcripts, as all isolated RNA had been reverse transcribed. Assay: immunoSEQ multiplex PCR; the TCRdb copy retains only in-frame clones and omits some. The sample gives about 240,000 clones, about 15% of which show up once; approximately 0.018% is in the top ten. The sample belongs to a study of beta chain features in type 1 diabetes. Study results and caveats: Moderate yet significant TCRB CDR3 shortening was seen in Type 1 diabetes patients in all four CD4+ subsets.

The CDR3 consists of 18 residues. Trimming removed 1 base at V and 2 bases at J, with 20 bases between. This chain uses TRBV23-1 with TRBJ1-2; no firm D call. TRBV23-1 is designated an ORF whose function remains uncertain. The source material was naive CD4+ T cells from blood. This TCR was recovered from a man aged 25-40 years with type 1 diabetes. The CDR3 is CASSQYPGPRQANYGYTF. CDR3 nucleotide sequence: TGCGCCAGCAGTCAATACCCCGGCCCCCGCCAGGCGAACTATGGCTACACCTTC.